A single sample is the source of the 18 T cell receptor beta chains below, sequenced in a study of OX40 agonist ivuxolimab in advanced cancers. Profiling relied on immunoSEQ multiplex PCR, and the TCRdb table lists in-frame clones only, not all of them. The sample lists about 20,000 clones, around 86% seen once, with about 14% in the top ten. This specimen was CD4+ or CD8+ T cells sorted from blood, taken in a trial of the OX40 agonist ivuxolimab. All receptors come from an adult with an advanced solid tumor such as melanoma, head and neck, liver or kidney cancer.

The V gene is TRBV6-4, the J gene TRBJ2-1; 10 positions match TRBD2. CDR3 length equals 15 residues. CDR1 is MRHNA, CDR2 SNTAGT, per germline. V lost 8 bases and J lost 10; bases outside the gene matches: 14. The CDR3 DNA sequence: TGTGCCAGCTCCCCGGGGGCTAGCGGGGGTGGAGAGCAGTTCTTC. Residues: CASSPGASGGGEQFF.

J is TRBJ1-5 and V is TRBV28, with 7 bases that match TRBD1. The CDR3 runs to 15 residues. Trimming removed 3 bases from V and 3 bases from J; junction bases left unmatched: 5. The germline V gene has CDR1 MDHEN and CDR2 SYDVKM. DNA for the CDR3: TGTGCCAGCAGTTTTACAGGGGACGACAATCAGCCCCAGCATTTT. Protein product: CASSFTGDDNQPQHF.

The chain uses TRBV5-1 and TRBJ1-5, with 7 bases lining up with TRBD1. Germline assignment: CDR1 SGHRS and CDR2 YFSETQ. Trimming at V came to 5 bases and at J to 7 bases, leaving 12 bases not matched to a gene. The CDR3 is 15 amino acids. The chain's CDR3 is CASRAGTASGQPQHF. DNA of the CDR3: TGCGCCAGCAGAGCCGGGACAGCAAGTGGACAGCCCCAGCATTTT. Full variable domain (remainder filled in from reference TRBV5-1 and TRBJ1-5): KAGVTQTPRYLIKTRGQQVTLSCSPISGHRSVSWYQQTPGQGLQFLFEYFSETQRNKGNFPGRFSGRQFSNSRSEMNVSTLELGDSALYLCASRAGTASGQPQHFGDGTRLSIL.

The rearrangement uses TRBV19 and TRBJ2-7, with TRBD1 matching over 7 bases. The CDR3 sequence is 14 residues long. CDR1 and CDR2 (germline): LNHDA, SQIVND (reference sequence). V was pared by 5 bases and J by 6 bases, with 10 bases of the junction left unmatched. The CDR3 DNA is TGTGCCAGTAGTTTCGAGGGGCCAGGGGGCGAGCAGTACTTC. Its translation: CASSFEGPGGEQYF. The full variable domain, with the rest looked up from reference TRBV19 and TRBJ2-7, is DGGITQSPKYLFRKEGQNVTLSCEQNLNHDAMYWYRQDPGQGLRLIYYSQIVNDFQKGDIAEGYSVSREKKESFPLTVTSAQKNPTAFYLCASSFEGPGGEQYFGPGTRLTVT.

The chain uses TRBV19 and TRBJ1-2, with a possible D match to TRBD1 (5 bases). This CDR3 spans 14 amino acids. V was cut by 3 bases and J by 5 bases, with 13 bases left in between. Germline V CDR1 and CDR2: LNHDA, SQIVND (reference sequence). The CDR3 reads CASSIVRTSYGYTF. The CDR3 nucleotides are TGTGCCAGTAGTATCGTACGGACAAGTTATGGCTACACCTTC.

This sequence joins TRBV19 and TRBJ1-2; D remains ambiguous. The ends were cut back, 5 bases at V and 0 bases at J, with 13 bases in the middle. This CDR3 is built from 15 residues. Germline V CDR1 and CDR2: LNHDA, SQIVND (reference sequence). DNA of the CDR3: TGTGCCAGTAGTCTTTCAGGCTTTACTAACTATGGCTACACCTTC. This translates into CASSLSGFTNYGYTF.

The chain is built from TRBV13 and TRBJ2-1, with 7 bases aligning to TRBD2. V lost 3 bases to trimming and J lost 7 bases; unmatched junction nucleotides: 9. This CDR3 is built from 15 residues. Germline V gene sequence: CDR1 PRHDT, CDR2 FYEKMQ (reference sequence). CDR3 in amino acids: CASSLTREMANEQFF. The CDR3 nucleotides read TGTGCCAGCAGCTTGACGCGGGAGATGGCTAATGAGCAGTTCTTC.

The V and J genes are TRBV6-1 and TRBJ2-3; perhaps TRBD1 as D (5 bases). Germline V gives CDR1 MNHNS, CDR2 SASEGT. The CDR3 sequence is 15 residues long. V was clipped by 6 bases and J by 1 base, with 14 bases between them. CDR3 sequence: CASRGWGTRTDTQYF. CDR3 bases: TGTGCCAGCAGAGGGTGGGGCACCCGCACAGATACGCAGTATTTT.

The V call is TRBV14, the J call TRBJ1-2, with 7 nucleotides matching TRBD1. This CDR3 contains 15 residues. Germline-derived CDR1 and CDR2 are SGHDN and FVKESK. Trimming at V came to 1 base and at J to 4 bases, leaving 6 bases not matched to a gene. DNA of the CDR3: TGTGCCAGCAGCCAAGTCCCTGGGGACAGCTATGGCTACACCTTC. Protein product: CASSQVPGDSYGYTF.

The chain has TRBV6-5 and TRBJ2-1, with 7 bases matching TRBD2. Germline V gives CDR1 MNHEY, CDR2 SVGAGI. The CDR3 has 13 residues. Losses at the gene ends were 6 bases for V and 5 bases for J; bases not matched to a gene: 4. Written as DNA, the CDR3 is TGTGCCAGCAGGGGGAGGGGCGACAATGAGCAGTTCTTC. Translated, it gives CASRGRGDNEQFF.

The chain employs TRBV19 and TRBJ1-5, with D possibly TRBD1 on 6 matching bases. Germline-derived CDR1 and CDR2 are LNHDA and SQIVND (reference sequence). The CDR3 sequence is 14 residues long. The ends were cut back, 8 bases at V and 2 bases at J, with 13 bases in the middle. DNA for the CDR3: TGTGCCAGTCGCGCCCCAGGGGGCAATCAGCCCCAGCATTTT. This gives the protein CASRAPGGNQPQHF.

The V gene is TRBV7-2, the J gene TRBJ2-7, with TRBD2 identical over 7 bases. In germline, CDR1 is SGHTA, CDR2 FQGNSA. The trim removed 5 bases at V and 2 bases at J, leaving 6 bases unmatched. This CDR3 has 14 residues. CDR3 nucleotide sequence: TGTGCCAGCAGCCCAGTAGCGGGCCCCTACGAGCAGTACTTC. Translated, it gives CASSPVAGPYEQYF.

The chain links TRBV29-1 to TRBJ1-2, with TRBD1 as a possible D gene (5 bases). Between the trimmed V and J ends, which lost 4 bases and 4 bases, there was a span of 10 bases. Per the germline V gene, CDR1 is SQVTM and CDR2 is ANQGSEA. The CDR3 loop spans 12 amino acids. The CDR3 protein is CSVGQPPYGYTF. DNA of the CDR3: TGCAGCGTTGGACAGCCCCCCTATGGCTACACCTTC.

The chain carries TRBV27 and TRBJ2-7; 11 bases align to TRBD2. Germline CDR1 is MNHEY and CDR2 is SMNVEV (reference sequence). V lost 4 bases, J lost 3 bases, and 11 bases stayed unmatched. This CDR3 has 17 residues. The CDR3 reads CASSSGLAGIPLYEQYF. The CDR3 coding sequence is TGTGCCAGCAGTTCCGGACTAGCGGGTATCCCCCTCTACGAGCAGTACTTC.

This clone was seen a handful of times. The chain links TRBV4-1 to TRBJ1-1, with D maybe TRBD1 (5 bases). V was clipped by 4 bases and J by 7 bases, with 19 bases between them. This CDR3 region has 15 residues. CDR1 MGHRA and CDR2 YSYEKL come from the germline V gene. The CDR3: CASSLHLGSGGEAFF. CDR3 nucleotides: TGCGCCAGCAGCCTCCATTTGGGCTCGGGGGGTGAAGCTTTCTTT.

The chain recombines TRBV14 with TRBJ1-1; TRBD1 is a possible D gene (6 bases). V gave up 1 base and J gave up 7 bases, with 16 bases separating them. The CDR3 has 15 residues. Germline V gene data show CDR1 as SGHDN and CDR2 as FVKESK. This CDR3 reads CASSQVGGRVGEAFF. In DNA form, the CDR3 reads TGTGCCAGCAGCCAAGTGGGGGGGCGGGTTGGTGAAGCTTTCTTT.

This chain connects TRBV27 to TRBJ2-2, with 7 bases lining up with TRBD1. CDR3 length: 15 residues. V was pared by 6 bases and J by 5 bases, with 9 bases of the junction left unmatched. Germline-derived CDR1 and CDR2 are MNHEY and SMNVEV (reference sequence). This CDR3 reads CASSTTGTETGELFF. The DNA of the CDR3 is TGTGCCAGCAGCACCACCGGGACAGAGACCGGGGAGCTGTTTTTT.

The chain is built from TRBV29-1 and TRBJ2-3; 8 bases are shared with TRBD1. With 6 bases clipped from V and 0 bases from J, the junction kept 5 bases outside the gene matches. CDR1 SQVTM and CDR2 ANQGSEA come from the germline V gene. The CDR3 extends over 14 amino acids. Here the CDR3 reads CSVSTGASTDTQYF. The CDR3 bases are TGCAGCGTCTCGACAGGGGCTAGCACAGATACGCAGTATTTT.